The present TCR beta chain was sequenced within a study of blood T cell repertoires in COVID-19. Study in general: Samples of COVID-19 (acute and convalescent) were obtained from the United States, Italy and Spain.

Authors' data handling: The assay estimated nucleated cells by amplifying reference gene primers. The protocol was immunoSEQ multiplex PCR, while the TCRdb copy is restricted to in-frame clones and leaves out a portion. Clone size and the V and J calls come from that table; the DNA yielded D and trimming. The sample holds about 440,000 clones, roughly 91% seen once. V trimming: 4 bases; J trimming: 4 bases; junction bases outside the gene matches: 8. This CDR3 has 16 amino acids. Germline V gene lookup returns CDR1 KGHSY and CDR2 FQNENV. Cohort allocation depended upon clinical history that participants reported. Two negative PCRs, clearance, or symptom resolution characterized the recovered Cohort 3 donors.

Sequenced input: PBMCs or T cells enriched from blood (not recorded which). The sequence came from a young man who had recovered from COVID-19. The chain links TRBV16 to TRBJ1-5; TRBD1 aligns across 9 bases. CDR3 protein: CASSRPGQGLNQPQHF. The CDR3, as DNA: TGTGCCAGCAGCCGTCCGGGACAGGGCCTTAATCAGCCCCAGCATTTT.